A selection of T cell receptor beta chains follows, all from one sample in a study of T cells after yellow fever vaccination. A single record per CDR3 protein comes from TCRdb applying MiXCR to the 5' RACE reads. This table holds some 320,000 distinct CDR3 sequences, roughly 8.7% found once. The source material was CD4+ T cells sorted from PBMCs, sampled 5 days after the yellow fever booster vaccination. These receptors were obtained from a man between 18 and 29 years old who received the YFV17D yellow fever vaccine. Both conserved end residues are part of each CDR3. The D gene is left open where the match is weak. Part of the rows lack a size; the others show once, few, many or a class for expanded clones.

J	V	D	size	CDR3	DNA
TRBJ2-2	TRBV4-3	.	.	CASSPFGDTGELFF	TGCGCCAGCAGCCCCTTCGGGGACACCGGGGAGCTGTTTTTT
TRBJ1-2	TRBV28	TRBD1	few	CASSLWTGGAQTHGYTF	TGTGCCAGCAGTTTATGGACAGGGGGCGCCCAGACCCATGGCTACACCTTC
TRBJ2-4	TRBV19	.	few	CASSIGGGINIQYF	TGTGCCAGTAGTATCGGAGGAGGGATCAACATTCAGTACTTC
TRBJ1-1	TRBV4-1	.	few	CASSQDRTGKMSEAFF	TGCGCCAGCAGCCAAGATCGAACAGGGAAGATGAGTGAAGCTTTCTTT
TRBJ2-2	TRBV7-3	.	.	CASSLGGGSGELFF	TGTGCCAGCAGCTTAGGAGGGGGCAGCGGGGAGCTGTTTTTT
TRBJ1-2	TRBV7-2	.	few	CASSRTRANYGYTF	TGTGCCAGCAGCCGGACTCGAGCTAACTATGGCTACACCTTC
TRBJ2-5	TRBV10-3	TRBD2	.	CATRSGGGQETQYF	TGTGCCACGCGTAGCGGGGGAGGCCAAGAGACCCAGTACTTC
TRBJ2-7	TRBV10-3	TRBD1	.	CAISTDRYEQYF	TGTGCCATCAGCACGGACAGGTATGAGCAGTACTTC
TRBJ2-2	TRBV9	.	few	CASRKFNTGELFF	TGTGCCAGCAGAAAGTTTAACACCGGGGAGCTGTTTTTT
TRBJ2-2	TRBV15	.	many	CATSRDTGELFF	TGTGCCACCAGCAGAGACACCGGGGAGCTGTTTTTT
TRBJ1-2	TRBV12-3/TRBV12-4	.	few	CASTLGLNYGYTF	TGTGCCAGCACCCTGGGACTTAACTATGGCTACACCTTC
TRBJ1-5	TRBV20-1	.	few	CSARNVGGAYSNQPQHF	TGCAGTGCTAGGAATGTCGGCGGAGCGTATAGCAATCAGCCCCAGCATTTT
TRBJ1-3	TRBV11-2	.	few	CASSLEAGGSGNTIYF	TGTGCCAGCAGCTTAGAAGCGGGCGGCTCTGGAAACACCATATATTTT
TRBJ2-2	TRBV19	TRBD1	.	CASSIGQGVKTGELFF	TGTGCCAGTAGTATAGGACAGGGGGTGAAAACCGGGGAGCTGTTTTTT
TRBJ2-6	TRBV6-2/TRBV6-3	.	few	CASSLPLAGANVLTF	TGTGCCAGCAGCCTCCCCCTGGCTGGGGCCAACGTCCTGACTTTC
TRBJ2-5	TRBV7-9	.	many	CASSLQAGETQYF	TGTGCCAGCAGCTTACAGGCGGGGGAGACCCAGTACTTC
TRBJ2-3	TRBV6-1	.	few	CASSEVEGSSTDTQYF	TGTGCCAGCAGTGAAGTGGAAGGGTCTAGCACAGATACGCAGTATTTT
TRBJ2-6	TRBV7-8	TRBD1	few	CASIRDRVFGGANVLTF	TGTGCCAGCATCCGGGACAGGGTCTTCGGTGGGGCCAACGTCCTGACTTTC
TRBJ2-2	TRBV7-2	.	.	CASSLGRARRWELFF	TGTGCCAGCAGCTTAGGGAGGGCGCGACGGTGGGAGCTGTTTTTT
TRBJ2-6	TRBV5-4	.	few	CATYRGTGANVLTF	TGTGCCACTTACCGGGGGACAGGGGCCAACGTCCTGACTTTC
TRBJ2-1	TRBV18	.	.	CASSLREDEQFF	TGTGCCAGCTCACTCAGGGAAGATGAGCAGTTCTTC
TRBJ2-7	TRBV5-6	.	many	CASSLYKGAYEQYF	TGTGCCAGCAGCTTGTACAAAGGGGCCTACGAGCAGTACTTC
TRBJ2-5	TRBV5-5	.	many	CASSLTAGRPETQYF	TGTGCCAGCAGCTTGACGGCAGGCAGACCTGAGACCCAGTACTTC
TRBJ1-1	TRBV5-1	.	.	CASSQTGMNTEAFF	TGCGCCAGCAGCCAGACAGGTATGAACACTGAAGCTTTCTTT
TRBJ2-2	TRBV30	TRBD1	few	CAFVAGTGHTGELFF	TGTGCCTTTGTCGCCGGGACAGGGCACACCGGGGAGCTGTTTTTT
TRBJ2-3	TRBV7-2	TRBD2	few	CASNQIAGGGDTQYF	TGTGCCAGCAACCAGATAGCGGGGGGCGGAGATACGCAGTATTTT
TRBJ1-5	TRBV27	.	few	CASFRTLGGQPQHF	TGTGCCAGCTTCAGGACCCTCGGGGGTCAGCCCCAGCATTTT
TRBJ2-3	TRBV4-2	.	many	CASSQPTGGGAQYF	TGTGCCAGCAGCCAACCTACTGGGGGGGGCGCGCAGTATTTT
TRBJ2-3	TRBV28	TRBD2	.	CASSPTSGGANMQYF	TGTGCCAGCAGCCCGACTAGCGGGGGGGCCAATATGCAGTATTTT
TRBJ2-7	TRBV30	.	.	CAWTQGYEQYF	TGTGCCTGGACACAGGGCTACGAGCAGTACTTC
TRBJ2-5	TRBV20-1	.	few	CSAIWTTQETQYF	TGCAGTGCTATCTGGACAACTCAAGAGACCCAGTACTTC
TRBJ2-3	TRBV20-1	.	many	CSARPRIGPDTQYF	TGCAGTGCTAGACCTAGGATTGGGCCAGATACGCAGTATTTT
TRBJ2-3	TRBV6-1	.	many	CASSELVDTQYF	TGTGCCAGCAGTGAATTAGTAGATACGCAGTATTTT
TRBJ1-6	TRBV5-1	TRBD1	few	CASSPGGQGWSPLHF	TGCGCCAGCAGCCCCGGGGGACAGGGTTGGTCACCCCTCCACTTT
TRBJ2-1	TRBV10-3	.	many	CAISEPESQGYKQFF	TGTGCCATCAGTGAGCCGGAGTCCCAGGGGTATAAGCAGTTCTTC
TRBJ2-1	TRBV18	.	few	CASSPSRSLLGEQFF	TGTGCCAGCTCACCCAGCAGATCACTTTTGGGTGAGCAGTTCTTC
TRBJ1-6	TRBV20-1	.	many	CSARQSNLNSPLHF	TGCAGTGCTAGGCAAAGTAATCTTAATTCACCCCTCCACTTT
TRBJ1-3	TRBV5-4	TRBD1	.	CASSLWGVSGGADGNTIYF	TGTGCCAGCAGCTTGTGGGGCGTCTCAGGGGGCGCGGATGGAAACACCATATATTTT
TRBJ1-1	TRBV6-5	.	many	CASSYVSSTTEAFF	TGTGCCAGCAGTTACGTCAGTTCCACCACTGAAGCTTTCTTT
TRBJ2-3	TRBV4-3	.	many	CASSQDSGVRNSQYF	TGCGCCAGCAGCCAAGACTCGGGGGTGCGTAATTCGCAGTATTTT
TRBJ2-5	TRBV29-1	TRBD1	many	CSVVLGTGQETQYF	TGCAGCGTTGTTCTCGGGACAGGGCAAGAGACCCAGTACTTC